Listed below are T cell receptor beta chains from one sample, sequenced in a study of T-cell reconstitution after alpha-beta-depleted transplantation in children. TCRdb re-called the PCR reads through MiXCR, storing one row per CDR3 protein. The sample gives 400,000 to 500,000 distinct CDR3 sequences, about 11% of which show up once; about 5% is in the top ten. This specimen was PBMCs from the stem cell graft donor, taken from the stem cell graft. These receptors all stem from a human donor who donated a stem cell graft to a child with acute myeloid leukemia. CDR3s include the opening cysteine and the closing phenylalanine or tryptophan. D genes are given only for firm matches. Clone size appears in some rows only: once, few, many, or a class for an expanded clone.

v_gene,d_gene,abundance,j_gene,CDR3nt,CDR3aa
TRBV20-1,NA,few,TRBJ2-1,TGCAGTGCTCCTCCAGTGGAGTACAATGAGCAGTTCTTC,CSAPPVEYNEQFF
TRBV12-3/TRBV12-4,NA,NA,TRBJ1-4,TGTGCCAGCAGTTTTGGGGTCCAAGGGGATAAACTGTTTTTT,CASSFGVQGDKLFF
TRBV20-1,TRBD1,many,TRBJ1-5,TGCAGTGCTAACAGGGGGAATCAGCCCCAGCATTTT,CSANRGNQPQHF
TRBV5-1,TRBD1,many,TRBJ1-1,TGCGCCAGCAGCTCACAGGGGGTGTGGGACACTGAAGCTTTCTTT,CASSSQGVWDTEAFF
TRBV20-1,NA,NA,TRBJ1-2,TGCAGTGCTAGAGAAGGGGGTGTCGGCTACACCTTC,CSAREGGVGYTF
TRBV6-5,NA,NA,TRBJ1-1,TGTGCCAGCAGTTACGTTGGACTGTTGAACACTGAAGCTTTCTTT,CASSYVGLLNTEAFF
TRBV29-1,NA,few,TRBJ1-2,TGCAGCGCCGGAGACGGGCTAGAGGGTGGCTACACCTTC,CSAGDGLEGGYTF
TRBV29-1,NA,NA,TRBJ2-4,TGCAGCGTTGGACAGGACAACATTCAGTACTTC,CSVGQDNIQYF
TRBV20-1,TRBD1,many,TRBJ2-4,TGCAGTGCGTACGGGACAGCGAACGGAGTCAAAAACATTCAGTACTTC,CSAYGTANGVKNIQYF
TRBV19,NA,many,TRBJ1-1,TGTGCCAGTAGACTGATATTACTTGCCACTGAAGCTTTCTTT,CASRLILLATEAFF
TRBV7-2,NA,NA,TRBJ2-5,TGTGCCAGCAGCTTAGGGGGTAGCGTTAAGAGGGAGACCCAGTACTTC,CASSLGGSVKRETQYF
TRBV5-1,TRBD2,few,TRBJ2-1,TGCGCCAGCAGCTTGGGGGCCCTAGCGGAGTTCTACAATGAGCAGTTCTTC,CASSLGALAEFYNEQFF
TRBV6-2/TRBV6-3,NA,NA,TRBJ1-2,TGTGCCAGCGCGGAGTCAGGGACGAACTATGGCTACACCTTC,CASAESGTNYGYTF
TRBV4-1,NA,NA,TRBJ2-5,TGCGCCAGCAGCCAAGGCGACCCGTACAGGCCCCAAGAGACCCAGTACTTC,CASSQGDPYRPQETQYF
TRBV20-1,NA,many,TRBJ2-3,TGCAGTGCATTTCAGGGTAGCACAGATACGCAGTATTTT,CSAFQGSTDTQYF
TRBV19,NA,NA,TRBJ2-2,TGTGCCAGTAGCAAGGCTCGCGGAGCGAACACCGGGGAGCTGTTTTTT,CASSKARGANTGELFF
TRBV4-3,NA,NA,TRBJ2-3,TGCGCCAGCAGCCAAGAATCCAGGAGCACAGATACGCAGTATTTT,CASSQESRSTDTQYF
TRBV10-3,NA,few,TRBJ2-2,TGTGCCACAAGGGGAACGGGCCCTGGCGGGGAGCTGTTTTTT,CATRGTGPGGELFF
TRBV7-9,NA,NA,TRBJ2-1,TGTGCCAGCAGCACCCTAGGGGGGGGCAGTGAGCAGTTCTTC,CASSTLGGGSEQFF
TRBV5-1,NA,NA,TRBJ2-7,TGCGCCAGCAGCTTATGGGGAGGACAGACTAGTATAGCCTACGAGCAGTACTTC,CASSLWGGQTSIAYEQYF
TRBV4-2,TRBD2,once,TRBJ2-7,TGTGCCAGCAGCCAAGATACCGGGACTAGCGGGAGGTACGAATACGAGCAGTACTTC,CASSQDTGTSGRYEYEQYF
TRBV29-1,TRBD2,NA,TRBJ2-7,TGCAGCGTTGGAAGACTGAGTAGCGGGAGGCGGGCTTACGAGCAGTACTTC,CSVGRLSSGRRAYEQYF
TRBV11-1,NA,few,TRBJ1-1,TGTGCCAGCAGCTCCAGAGGAGGGTGGAACACTGAAGCTTTCTTT,CASSSRGGWNTEAFF
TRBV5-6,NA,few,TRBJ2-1,TGTGCCAGCAGCTCCCGACCCAATGAGCAGTTCTTC,CASSSRPNEQFF
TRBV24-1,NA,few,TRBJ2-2,TGTGCCACCAGTGATACGCCGACGGGCACCGGGGAGCTGTTTTTT,CATSDTPTGTGELFF
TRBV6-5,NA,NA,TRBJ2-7,TGTGCCAGCAGTTACTCGAGTGGTGGGGCCGCGACCTACGAGCAGTACTTC,CASSYSSGGAATYEQYF
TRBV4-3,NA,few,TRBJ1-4,TGCGCCAGCAGCCAGAGTCCCGGGACTGTTGGCGAAAAACTGTTTTTT,CASSQSPGTVGEKLFF
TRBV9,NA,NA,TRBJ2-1,TGTGCCAGCAGCCCAACCGGGACAATCTACAATGAGCAGTTCTTC,CASSPTGTIYNEQFF
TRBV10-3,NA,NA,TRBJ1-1,TGTGCCATCCGAGGGGGGAACACTGAAGCTTTCTTT,CAIRGGNTEAFF
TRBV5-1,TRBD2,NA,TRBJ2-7,TGCGCCAGCAGCTTGGGTAGCGGGAGCCCACAATACGAGCAGTACTTC,CASSLGSGSPQYEQYF
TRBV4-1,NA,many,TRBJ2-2,TGCGCCAGCAGCCACCTCCCCCTGGGGAACACCGGGGAGCTGTTTTTT,CASSHLPLGNTGELFF
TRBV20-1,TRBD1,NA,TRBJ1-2,TGCAGTGCTAGGGGGTCGACAGGGGGCGCCTACTATGGCTACACCTTC,CSARGSTGGAYYGYTF
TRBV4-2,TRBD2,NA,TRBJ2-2,TGTGCCAGCAGCCTCGGACTAGCGGGATACACCGGGGAGCTGTTTTTT,CASSLGLAGYTGELFF
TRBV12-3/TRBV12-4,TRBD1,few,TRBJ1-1,TGTGCCAGCGTCCCGGGACAGGGGATCGGGCGGACTGAAGCTTTCTTT,CASVPGQGIGRTEAFF
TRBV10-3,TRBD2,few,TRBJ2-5,TGTGCCATCAGTGAGGTGACTAGCGGGGGACCCTCGGTGGAGACCCAGTACTTC,CAISEVTSGGPSVETQYF
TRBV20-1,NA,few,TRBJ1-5,TGCAGTGCTAGAGGTCCAGGTGGCAGCAATCAGCCCCAGCATTTT,CSARGPGGSNQPQHF
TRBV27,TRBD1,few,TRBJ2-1,TGTGCCAGCAGTGCGCCGACAGGGGGCGGTTATCACAATGAGCAGTTCTTC,CASSAPTGGGYHNEQFF